Detailed here is one TCR beta chain. This entry belongs to a study of CD8 T cells in Susac syndrome. Negative isolation yielded CD8+ and CD4+ T cells; FACS enriched TEMRA cells. Random hexamers were used to reverse transcribe an amount of roughly 0.5 to 1 ug RNA. Each CDR3 protein gets one entry after TCRdb re-called the immunoSEQ multiplex PCR reads with MiXCR. The repertoire has over 350,000 distinct CDR3 sequences, approximately 85% of them found once; the top ten carry more than 0.09%. V trimming: 0 bases; J trimming: 1 base; junction bases outside the gene matches: 11. This CDR3 spans 19 amino acids. Germline-derived CDR1 and CDR2 are MNHEY and SMNVEV (reference sequence).

This TCR was sampled from a human donor with multiple sclerosis. Sequencing was done on a sample of CD8+ T cells from PBMCs. The chain links TRBV27 to TRBJ2-3; 9 positions match TRBD1. In DNA, the CDR3 is TGTGCCAGCAGTTTATCGTTTGGGGACAGGGTTTGGGGCACAGATACGCAGTATTTT. It encodes CASSLSFGDRVWGTDTQYF.